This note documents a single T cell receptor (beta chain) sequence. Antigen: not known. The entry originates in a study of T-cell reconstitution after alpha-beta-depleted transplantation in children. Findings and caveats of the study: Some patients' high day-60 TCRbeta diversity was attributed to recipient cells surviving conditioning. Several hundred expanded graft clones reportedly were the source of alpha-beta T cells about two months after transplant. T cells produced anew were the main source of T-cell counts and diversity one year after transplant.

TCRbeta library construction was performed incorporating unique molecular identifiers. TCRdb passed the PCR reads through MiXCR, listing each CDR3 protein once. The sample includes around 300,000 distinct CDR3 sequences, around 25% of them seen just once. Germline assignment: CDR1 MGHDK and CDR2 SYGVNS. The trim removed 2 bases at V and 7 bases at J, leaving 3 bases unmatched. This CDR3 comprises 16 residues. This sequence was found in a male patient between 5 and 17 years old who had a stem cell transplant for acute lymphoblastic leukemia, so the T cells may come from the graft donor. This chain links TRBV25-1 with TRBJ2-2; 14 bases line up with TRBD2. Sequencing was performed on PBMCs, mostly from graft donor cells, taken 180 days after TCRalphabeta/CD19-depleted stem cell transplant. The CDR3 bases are TGTGCCAGCAGTGAACCCGGGACTAGCGGGAGCGGGGAGCTGTTTTTT. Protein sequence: CASSEPGTSGSGELFF.